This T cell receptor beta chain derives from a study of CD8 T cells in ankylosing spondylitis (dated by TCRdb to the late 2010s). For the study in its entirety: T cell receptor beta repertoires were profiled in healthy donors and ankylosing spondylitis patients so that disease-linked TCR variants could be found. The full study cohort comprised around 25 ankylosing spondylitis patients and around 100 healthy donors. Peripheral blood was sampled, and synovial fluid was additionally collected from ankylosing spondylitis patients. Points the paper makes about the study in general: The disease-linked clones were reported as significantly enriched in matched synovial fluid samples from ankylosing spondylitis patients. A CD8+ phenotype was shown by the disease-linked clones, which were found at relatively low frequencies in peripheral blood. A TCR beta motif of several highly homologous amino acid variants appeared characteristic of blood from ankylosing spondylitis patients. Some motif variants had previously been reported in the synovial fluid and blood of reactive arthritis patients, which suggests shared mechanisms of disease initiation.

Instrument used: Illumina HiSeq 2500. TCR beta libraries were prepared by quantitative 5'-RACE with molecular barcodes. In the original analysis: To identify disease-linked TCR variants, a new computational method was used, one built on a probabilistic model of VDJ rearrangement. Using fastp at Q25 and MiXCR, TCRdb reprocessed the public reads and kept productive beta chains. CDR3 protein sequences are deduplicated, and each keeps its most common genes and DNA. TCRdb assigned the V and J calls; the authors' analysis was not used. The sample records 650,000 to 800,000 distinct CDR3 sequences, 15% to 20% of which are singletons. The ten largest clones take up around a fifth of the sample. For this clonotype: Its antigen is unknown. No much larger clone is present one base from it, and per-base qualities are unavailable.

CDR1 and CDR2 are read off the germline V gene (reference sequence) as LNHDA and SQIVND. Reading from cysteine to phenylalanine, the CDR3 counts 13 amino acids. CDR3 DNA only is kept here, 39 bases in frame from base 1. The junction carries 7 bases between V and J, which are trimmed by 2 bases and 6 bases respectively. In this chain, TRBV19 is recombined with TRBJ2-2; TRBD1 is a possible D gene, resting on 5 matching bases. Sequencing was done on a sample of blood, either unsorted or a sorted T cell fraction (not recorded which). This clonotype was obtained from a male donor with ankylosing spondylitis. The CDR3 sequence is CASSIRQPGELFF. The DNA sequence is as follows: TGTGCCAGTAGTATAAGACAGCCCGGGGAGCTGTTTTTT.